The clone carrying this T cell receptor (beta chain) was counted between two and nine times. The entry originates in a study of blood T cell repertoires in COVID-19. Study details: Acute-phase and convalescent COVID-19 samples originated in the United States, Italy and Spain. The cDNA or gDNA used as material had been derived from T cells, B-cell-depleted T cells, or PBMCs.

Authors' data handling: Nucleated cell number was recorded as an estimate derived from reference gene primer amplification. Assay used: immunoSEQ multiplex PCR; TCRdb lists only in-frame clones, some missing. That table supplies the V and J calls and clone size; D and trimming were determined from the DNA. The sample shows a few hundred thousand clones, approximately 86% of them seen only once. The CDR3 extends over 15 amino acids. Trimming removed 5 bases from V and 5 bases from J; junction bases left unmatched: 7. Germline lookup yields CDR1 SGDLS and CDR2 YYNGEE. The receptor's source is a woman aged 50 to 60 who had recovered from COVID-19. Sequenced: peripheral blood. This chain connects TRBV9 to TRBJ1-6, with 7 bases identical to TRBD1. CDR3 region: CASRTGNLDNSPLHF. The DNA of the CDR3 is TGTGCCAGCAGGACAGGGAACCTAGATAATTCACCCCTCCACTTT.